This T cell receptor (beta chain) was sequenced in a study of Graves' ophthalmopathy and Graves' hyperthyroidism. Study-level points and caveats: The majority of expanded thyroid clonotypes above 0.001 frequency also occurred in blood.

Of note for this clonotype: Its target is unknown.

This CDR3 spans 13 amino acids. The germline CDR1 and CDR2 sequences are SNHLY and FYNNEI. V gave up 1 base and J gave up 4 bases, with 5 bases separating them. Where ophthalmopathy was present, donors had moderate-to-severe activity, CAS ≥3, NOSPECS ≥4 and duration under 3 months. Amplification of TCR beta CDR3 regions used RNA transcripts. An opening RT-PCR round employed HTBI primers and preceded a second-round multiplex PCR. Using its own MiXCR run on the multiplex PCR reads, TCRdb lists one record per CDR3 protein. This table has 240,000 or so distinct CDR3 sequences, roughly 50% appearing once. The source of this sequence is an adult man with Graves' ophthalmopathy. Sequenced sample: peripheral blood. The V and J genes are TRBV2 and TRBJ1-3; no clear D. The CDR3 reads CASSEVRGNTIYF. In nucleotides, the CDR3 is TGTGCCAGCAGTGAAGTTCGAGGAAACACCATATATTTT. The full variable domain, completed using reference TRBV2 and TRBJ1-3, is EPEVTQTPSHQVTQMGQEVILRCVPISNHLYFYWYRQILGQKVEFLVSFYNNEISEKSEIFDDQFSVERPDGSNFTLKIRSTKLEDSAMYFCASSEVRGNTIYFGEGSWLTVV.